This T cell receptor beta chain came from a study of blood T cell repertoires in COVID-19 (TCRdb year 2020). Describing the broader study: Collaborator samples came from the United States, Italy and Spain and covered acute and convalescent phases of COVID-19. The material from the prospective study consisted of cDNA or gDNA derived from T cells, B-cell-depleted T cells, or PBMCs. Subjects who had been exposed to COVID-19, were actively infected with it, or had recovered from it provided the deeply sampled blood TCRbeta repertoires that made up the dataset. A freely available public database, intended as a resource for researchers studying the immune response to SARS-CoV-2, is where the repertoires were released. Samples were obtained from the ongoing ImmuneRACE study (first 160 participants) and from 1,000 to 1,500 subjects provided by 6 global collaborators. Sample metadata almost always included a de-identified subject ID, COVID-19 status, age in years and sex. Where HLA class I and class II types were available, the types were taken from metadata supplied by the sample provider, not from assay-based typing.

Participants in the prospective study were enrolled through a virtual design, were aged 18 to 89 years, and lived in some 24 United States geographic areas. In the prospective study, participants were assigned to cohorts based on the clinical history participants reported in a screening survey and a study questionnaire. Recovered participants in ImmuneRACE Cohort 3 were defined by two consecutive negative NP/OP PCR tests, clearance by a healthcare professional, or resolution of symptoms. In the prospective study, whole blood, serum and a nasopharyngeal or oropharyngeal swab were collected from each participant by mobile phlebotomists. Prospective study participants could optionally give additional blood draws and questionnaires over a roughly 2-month period. Prospective study blood samples were shipped either frozen or at room temperature before DNA extraction. Taken from the germline V gene (reference sequence), the CDR1 and CDR2 loops are LNHDA and SQIVND. Spanning cysteine to phenylalanine, the CDR3 consists of 15 amino acids. The CDR3 DNA has 45 bases and is translated from base 1. V trim: 6 bases; J trim: 0 bases; unmatched bases: 4.

Paper-wide results and their limitations: The amount of clinical and demographic metadata varied by source and participant and was provided uncurated.

Comment on this clone: Its binding antigen is unknown. No per-base quality is available; no much larger clone lies one base away. Within the sample, other DNA sequences also encode this same CDR3.

The immunoSEQ Assay, a bias-controlled multiplex PCR, was used to amplify TCRbeta CDR3 regions from genomic DNA. Under the source paper's analysis protocol: The number of nucleated cells in each sample was estimated by amplification of reference gene primers within the assay. Sequence reads were collapsed and filtered to measure the absolute abundance of every unique TCRbeta CDR3 rearrangement. Productive Simpson clonality was computed per sample as the square root of Simpson's diversity index over productive rearrangements. The clones in this table, taken by TCRdb from immuneACCESS, are in-frame only. Not every clone is retained; where verified, under half of the shortfall comes from an unresolved V gene, and the cause of the rest is unknown. The DNA gave D and trimming, while V, J and clone size come from that table. The sample yields about 250,000 clones; over 80% were counted once. The top ten constitute less than 2.5% of the sample.

The chain uses TRBV19 and TRBJ1-5; TRBD1 lines up with 8 middle nucleotides. The TCR originated in a woman in her late teens or twenties who had recovered from COVID-19. Sequencing was done on a sample of PBMCs or T cells enriched from blood (not recorded which). The DNA sequence is TGTGCCAGTAGGGACAGGGAGTATAGCAATCAGCCCCAGCATTTT. Its protein is CASRDREYSNQPQHF.